A selection of T cell receptor beta chains follows, all from one sample in a study of blood T cell repertoires in COVID-19. This table comes from immunoSEQ multiplex PCR, and its TCRdb copy is limited to in-frame clones, with some not included. The profile shows about 210,000 clones, roughly four fifths of them singletons. The sample consisted of PBMCs or T cells enriched from blood (not recorded which). Source of these receptors: a middle-aged man who had recovered from COVID-19. The CDR3 runs from the conserved cysteine through the conserved F or W. The D gene is left open where the match is weak. The size of a clone is reported for some rows only, either as once, few or many, or as a class for expanded clones.

v_call,d_call,j_call,clone_size,cdr3_nt,cdr3_aa
TRBV2,TRBD1,TRBJ1-3,-,TGTGCCAGCGTGACAGGGGGCTCTGGAAACACCATATATTTT,CASVTGGSGNTIYF
TRBV9,-,TRBJ2-3,-,TGTGCCAGCAGCCCGAGCCGGGACGCGGGGAGCACAGATACGCAGTATTTT,CASSPSRDAGSTDTQYF
TRBV24-1,TRBD1,TRBJ2-2,-,TGTGCCACCAGTGAAGGGACTTTGGACAGGGGGCGCCCCGGGGAGCTGTTTTTT,CATSEGTLDRGRPGELFF
TRBV27,-,TRBJ1-1,once,TGTGCCAGCAGACTAGCGGGGCACTGGAACACTGAAGCTTTCTTT,CASRLAGHWNTEAFF
TRBV4-2,TRBD2,TRBJ2-7,-,TGTGCCAGCAGCCAAGTTTCGGGGGAGGGCCGCGAGCAGTACTTC,CASSQVSGEGREQYF
TRBV28,-,TRBJ1-6,-,TGTGCCAGCAGGACTCCTAACCTCTATAATTCACCCCTCCACTTT,CASRTPNLYNSPLHF
TRBV29-1,-,TRBJ2-6,-,TGCAGCGTTGGACAGGTAAACTCTGGGGCCAACGTCCTGACTTTC,CSVGQVNSGANVLTF
TRBV5-1,TRBD1,TRBJ2-1,few,TGCGCCAGCAGGCGGACAGGGGACTTATACAATGAGCAGTTCTTC,CASRRTGDLYNEQFF
TRBV7-9,-,TRBJ1-2,-,TGTGCCAGCAGCTCCGGGGGAGGGGCTTTGGGCTACACCTTC,CASSSGGGALGYTF
TRBV5-1,TRBD1,TRBJ1-3,few,TGCGCCAGCGGACGGGACAGCCGCTCCGGAAACACCATATATTTT,CASGRDSRSGNTIYF
TRBV3-1/TRBV3-2,-,TRBJ2-2,-,TGTGCCAGCACCCGGGGTCCGGATACCGGGGAGCTGTTTTTT,CASTRGPDTGELFF
TRBV18,TRBD1,TRBJ1-2,-,TGTGCCAGCTCGTCCGGACAGGGGACCTTAGGGGGCTACACCTTC,CASSSGQGTLGGYTF
TRBV6-5,-,TRBJ1-6,-,TGTGCCAGCAGAGACTGGGATTCACCCCTCCACTTT,CASRDWDSPLHF
TRBV12-5,TRBD1,TRBJ2-1,-,TGTGCTAGTGGTTTAACACAGGGGACAAATGAGCAGTTCTTC,CASGLTQGTNEQFF
TRBV5-1,-,TRBJ1-2,-,TGCGCCAGCAGCTTGTCTGGTAACAGGAACTATGGCTACACCTTC,CASSLSGNRNYGYTF
TRBV24-1,TRBD1,TRBJ2-1,few,TGTGCCACCAGTGACTGGGGACAGGGATCGCAGTTCTTC,CATSDWGQGSQFF
TRBV18,-,TRBJ1-1,few,TGTGCCAGCTCAATAACGGGCACTGAAGCTTTCTTT,CASSITGTEAFF
TRBV27,TRBD1,TRBJ2-7,few,TGTGCCAGCAGTCCCTCGAGGGGGACAGGGCTACTCGAGCAGTACTTC,CASSPSRGTGLLEQYF